The 10 T cell receptor beta chains presented below share a single source sample, sequenced in a study of cytomegalovirus exposure and HLA in healthy donors. Sequencing was performed with immunoSEQ multiplex PCR; in TCRdb, only in-frame clones are kept and a portion is missing. The sample carries 150,000 to 200,000 clones, roughly nine tenths recorded once. Input material: PBMCs. These receptors came from a woman aged 25 to 39 in good health and CMV-seronegative.

Regarding this clone: Distinct nucleotide sequences in the sample also encode this CDR3. The V call is TRBV5-1, the J call TRBJ2-1; D may be TRBD2 (5 bases). The V gene's germline CDR1 is SGHRS and CDR2 YFSETQ. There are 12 residues in the CDR3. Trimming removed 4 bases at V and 4 bases at J, with 6 bases between. The DNA of the CDR3 is TGCGCCAGCAGCCGACTATACAATGAGCAGTTCTTC. As protein: CASSRLYNEQFF. Using reference TRBV5-1 and TRBJ2-1 for the parts outside the CDR3, the full variable domain is KAGVTQTPRYLIKTRGQQVTLSCSPISGHRSVSWYQQTPGQGLQFLFEYFSETQRNKGNFPGRFSGRQFSNSRSEMNVSTLELGDSALYLCASSRLYNEQFFGPGTRLTVL.

J is TRBJ2-7 and V is TRBV5-6, with D unresolved. Germline V gene sequence: CDR1 SGHDT, CDR2 YYEEEE. The CDR3 is 14 residues long. Trimming removed 4 bases from V and 2 bases from J, with 13 bases in between. Written as DNA, the CDR3 is TGTGCCAGCAGCCCCCGGCAGAACCCCTACGAGCAGTACTTC. Translation: CASSPRQNPYEQYF.

The V gene is TRBV9, the J gene TRBJ2-6, with D maybe TRBD1 (5 bases). Germline assignment: CDR1 SGDLS and CDR2 YYNGEE. The CDR3 is 20 amino acids. V was pared by 3 bases and J by 0 bases, with 22 bases between. CDR3 DNA sequence: TGTGCCAGCAGCGATCAGCTTAGGGGAATACAGGACTCTGGGGCCAACGTCCTGACTTTC. Translating gives CASSDQLRGIQDSGANVLTF.

J is TRBJ1-4 and V is TRBV6-5; 9 bases are a match to TRBD1. From germline, CDR1 is MNHEY and CDR2 SVGAGI. The CDR3 has 15 residues. Trimming cost V 5 bases and J 7 bases; bases outside gene matches: 8. The CDR3 DNA reads as TGTGCCAGCAGTAACACAGGGGGCAGCTCTGAAAAACTGTTTTTT. Its translation is CASSNTGGSSEKLFF.

This sequence joins TRBV25-1 and TRBJ2-2; D not certain. Trimming removed 6 bases at V and 0 bases at J, with 11 bases between. Germline-derived CDR1 and CDR2 are MGHDK and SYGVNS. The CDR3 is 15 amino acids. CDR3 protein: CASRATYPNTGELFF. The CDR3 region has the DNA TGTGCCAGCAGAGCTACTTACCCGAACACCGGGGAGCTGTTTTTT.

This rearrangement joins TRBV9 to TRBJ2-1; 10 nucleotides match TRBD1. The CDR3 is 15 residues long. Trimming at V came to 0 bases and at J to 8 bases, leaving 5 bases not matched to a gene. Germline CDR1 is SGDLS and CDR2 is YYNGEE. Written as DNA, the CDR3 is TGTGCCAGCAGCGTAGGAGACAGGGGGCGTGATGAGCAGTTCTTC. Translating gives CASSVGDRGRDEQFF. The variable domain in full, completed from reference TRBV9 and TRBJ2-1, reads DSGVTQTPKHLITATGQRVTLRCSPRSGDLSVYWYQQSLDQGLQFLIQYYNGEERAKGNILERFSAQQFPDLHSELNLSSLELGDSALYFCASSVGDRGRDEQFFGPGTRLTVL.

The sample holds one count of this clone. The CDR3 loop reads CASSGGTGEDTIYF. The CDR3 coding sequence is TGTGCCAGCAGCGGGGGGACAGGGGAGGACACCATATATTTT. The rearrangement uses TRBV9 and TRBJ1-3, with 10 bases aligning to TRBD1. Trimming at V came to 3 bases and at J to 8 bases, leaving 5 bases not matched to a gene. The CDR3 extends over 14 amino acids. CDR1 and CDR2 (germline): SGDLS, YYNGEE.

This clone was picked up a small number of times. The chain recombines TRBV6-5 with TRBJ1-1; D is uncertain. Germline assignment: CDR1 MNHEY and CDR2 SVGAGI. This CDR3 spans 13 amino acids. Trimming took off 7 bases at V and 1 base at J, with 10 bases between the two ends. CDR3 residues: CASNWRGNTEAFF. The CDR3 DNA reads TGTGCCAGCAACTGGCGCGGGAACACTGAAGCTTTCTTT.

The rearrangement links TRBV4-2 to TRBJ1-6; D not resolved. The V end lost 3 bases, the J end lost 0 bases, and 9 bases lay between the germline ends. The CDR3 is 16 amino acids. The germline CDR1 and CDR2 sequences are LGHNA and YNFKEQ. The chain's CDR3 is CASSQERNSYNSPLHF. DNA of the CDR3: TGTGCCAGCAGCCAGGAGCGTAACTCCTATAATTCACCCCTCCACTTT.

This chain joins TRBV7-9 and TRBJ1-4, with a possible D match to TRBD1 (6 bases). The CDR3 is 14 residues long. The V end lost 3 bases, the J end lost 4 bases, and 9 bases lay between the germline ends. In germline, CDR1 is SEHNR, CDR2 FQNEAQ (reference sequence). The CDR3 bases are TGTGCCAGCAGCTTCGGACAGTTTAATGAAAAACTGTTTTTT. Protein: CASSFGQFNEKLFF.